The clone carrying this T cell receptor (beta chain) was seen more than once but under ten times. Trimming removed 0 bases at V and 5 bases at J, with 19 bases between. The CDR3 loop spans 17 amino acids. Germline loops: CDR1 LGHNA, CDR2 YSLEER. The data belong to a study of a mutant IDH1 vaccine in newly diagnosed glioma. Study-level background: Treated patients comprised 62.5% males and about 40% females, mean age roughly 37 years. Every participant had undergone radiotherapy, temozolomide, or both before, and most underwent both.

Time point: baseline, week 1 (first vaccination visit). Sample treatment: pre-vaccination baseline after standard-of-care therapy. The table came from immunoSEQ multiplex PCR; TCRdb's copy has only in-frame clones and leaves some out. Altogether over 45,000 clones are present, 75% to 95% being singletons, with the ten largest covering roughly 2.7%. This TCR derives from a man in his forties or fifties with glioma. Here the sequenced sample was PBMCs, taken from a glioma patient treated with radiotherapy, temozolomide or both. The chain has TRBV4-3 and TRBJ1-2; D perhaps matches TRBD1 (5 bases). CDR3 DNA sequence: TGCGCCAGCAGCCAAGATTTTGGCCAGGGAGAGGGTTATGGCTACACCTTC. Amino acid sequence: CASSQDFGQGEGYGYTF.